The TCR beta chain under discussion was sequenced for a study of T cells in Graves' hyperthyroidism and ophthalmopathy. No progression to ophthalmopathy during 18 months of follow-up defined stable disease. Study-wide findings and caveats: Most clonotypes expanded in the thyroid (above 0.001) were also present in blood.

TCR beta CDR3 regions were amplified from RNA transcripts. RT-PCR in the first round (using the HTBI primer set) targeted the TCR CDR3. TCRdb re-analysed the multiplex PCR reads in MiXCR, keeping a single row per CDR3 protein. The table records over 200,000 distinct CDR3 sequences, 15% to 20% of them present only once. There are 13 residues in the CDR3. V lost 3 bases to trimming and J lost 5 bases; unmatched junction nucleotides: 5. Germline V gene sequence: CDR1 DFQATT, CDR2 SNEGSKA (reference sequence). Worth noting for this clonotype: What it binds is unknown.

The source of this sequence is a man aged 50 to 60 with Graves' hyperthyroidism. Sequences were obtained from blood. V and J are TRBV20-1 and TRBJ2-7; 9 nucleotides agree with TRBD2. This CDR3 reads CSASLAGVHEQYF. For the CDR3, the DNA is TGCAGTGCTAGCTTAGCGGGAGTCCACGAGCAGTACTTC.